This T cell receptor (beta chain) was obtained from a study of cytomegalovirus exposure and HLA in healthy donors. Study conclusions and caveats: Whilst most TCR sequences proved rare, a subset of public TCRs occurred across many donors. Data from an earlier analysis indicated that most TCR beta V segments were productive either about 87% or about 30% of the time. With later analysis, a missense DCLRE1C variant became linked to TCR beta V- and J-gene trimming.

Both 60 Vbeta primers and 13 Jbeta primers went into the PCR. The assay was immunoSEQ multiplex PCR, and TCRdb's table has in-frame clones only and misses some. This table has some 200,000 clones, almost 70% appearing once. CDR1 is SGHKS and CDR2 is YYEKEE in the germline V gene (reference sequence). The CDR3 is made up of 15 amino acids. V trimming: 2 bases; J trimming: 0 bases; junction bases outside the gene matches: 2. In the case of this clone: Its antigen is undetermined. This likely reflects a read error, since a far larger clone is one base away. The sample has other DNA sequences that encode this CDR3 too.

This receptor was identified in a man aged 35 to 55 in good health and CMV-seropositive. This chain joins TRBV5-5 and TRBJ1-5; 7 bases map to TRBD1. Sequenced: PBMCs. Written as DNA, the CDR3 is TGTGCCAGCAGCTTACAGGGGTATAGCAATCAGCCCCAGCATTTT. The encoded protein is CASSLQGYSNQPQHF.